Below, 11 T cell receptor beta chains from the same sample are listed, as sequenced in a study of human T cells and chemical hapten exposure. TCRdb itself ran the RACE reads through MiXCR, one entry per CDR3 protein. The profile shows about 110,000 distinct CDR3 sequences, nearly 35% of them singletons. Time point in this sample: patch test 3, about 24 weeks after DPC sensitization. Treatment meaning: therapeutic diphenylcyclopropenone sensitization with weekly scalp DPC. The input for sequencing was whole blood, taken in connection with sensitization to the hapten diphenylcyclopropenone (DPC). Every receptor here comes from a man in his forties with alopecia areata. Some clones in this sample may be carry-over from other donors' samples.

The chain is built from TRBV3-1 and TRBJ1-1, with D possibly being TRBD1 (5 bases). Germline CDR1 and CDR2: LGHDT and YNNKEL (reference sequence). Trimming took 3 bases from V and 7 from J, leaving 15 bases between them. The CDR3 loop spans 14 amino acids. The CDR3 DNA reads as TGTGCCAGCAGCCAGGTTGAGGGGACCAGTGAAGCTTTCTTT. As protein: CASSQVEGTSEAFF.

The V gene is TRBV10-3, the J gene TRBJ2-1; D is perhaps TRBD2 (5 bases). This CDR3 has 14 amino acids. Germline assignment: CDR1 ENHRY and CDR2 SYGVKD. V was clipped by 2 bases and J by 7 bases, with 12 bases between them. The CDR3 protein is CAISEGPGKNEQFF. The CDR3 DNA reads TGTGCCATCAGTGAGGGGCCGGGGAAGAATGAGCAGTTCTTC.

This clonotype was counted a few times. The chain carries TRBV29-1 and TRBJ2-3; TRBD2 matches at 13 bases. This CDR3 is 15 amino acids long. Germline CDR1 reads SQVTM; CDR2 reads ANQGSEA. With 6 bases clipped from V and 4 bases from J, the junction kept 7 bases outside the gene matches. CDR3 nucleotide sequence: TGCAGCGTGGGAGGACTAGCGGGAGTAGCAGATACGCAGTATTTT. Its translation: CSVGGLAGVADTQYF.

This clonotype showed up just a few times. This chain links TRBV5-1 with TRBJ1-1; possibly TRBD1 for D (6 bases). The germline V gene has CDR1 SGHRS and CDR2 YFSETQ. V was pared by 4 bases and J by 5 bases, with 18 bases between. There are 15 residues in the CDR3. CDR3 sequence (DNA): TGCGCCAGCAGCATATTAGGGGGGGGCGGAACTGAAGCTTTCTTT. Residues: CASSILGGGGTEAFF.

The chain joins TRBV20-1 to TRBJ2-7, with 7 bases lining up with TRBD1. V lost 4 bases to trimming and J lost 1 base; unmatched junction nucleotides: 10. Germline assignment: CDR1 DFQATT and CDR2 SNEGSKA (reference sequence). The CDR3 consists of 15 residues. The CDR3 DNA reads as TGCAGTGCTAATCCCCGACAGGGAAATTCCTACGAGCAGTACTTC. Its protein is CSANPRQGNSYEQYF.

The DNA of the CDR3 is TGTGCCAGCAGCCAGGAATACAGGGGCCAGCCCCAGCATTTT. Its translation: CASSQEYRGQPQHF. The V and J genes are TRBV3-1 and TRBJ1-5; 7 bases align to TRBD1. Germline CDR1 and CDR2: LGHDT and YNNKEL (reference sequence). This CDR3 is 14 amino acids long. V lost 3 bases and J lost 7; bases outside the gene matches: 6.

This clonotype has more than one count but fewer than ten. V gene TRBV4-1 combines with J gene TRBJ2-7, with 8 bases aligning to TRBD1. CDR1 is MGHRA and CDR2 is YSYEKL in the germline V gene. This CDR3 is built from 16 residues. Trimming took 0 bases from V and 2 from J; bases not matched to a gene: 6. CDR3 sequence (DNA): TGCGCCAGCAGCCAAGAGAGGGCAGGGGGCCCCTACGAGCAGTACGTC. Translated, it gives CASSQERAGGPYEQYV.

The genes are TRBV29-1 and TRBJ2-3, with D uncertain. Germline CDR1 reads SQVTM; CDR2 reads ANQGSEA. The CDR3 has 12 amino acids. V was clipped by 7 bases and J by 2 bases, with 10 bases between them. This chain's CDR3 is CSARPDTDTQYF. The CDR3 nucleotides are TGCAGCGCTCGACCAGACACAGATACGCAGTATTTT.

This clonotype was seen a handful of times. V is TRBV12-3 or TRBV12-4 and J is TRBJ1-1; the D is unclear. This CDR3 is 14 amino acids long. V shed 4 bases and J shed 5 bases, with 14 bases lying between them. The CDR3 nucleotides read TGTGCCAGCAGTTCCCCCGGCAGGCCGACTGAAGCTTTCTTT. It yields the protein CASSSPGRPTEAFF.

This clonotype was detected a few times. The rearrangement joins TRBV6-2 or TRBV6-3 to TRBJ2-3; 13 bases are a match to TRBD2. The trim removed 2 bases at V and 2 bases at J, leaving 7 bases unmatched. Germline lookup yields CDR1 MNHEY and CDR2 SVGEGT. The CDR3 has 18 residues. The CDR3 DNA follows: TGTGCCAGCAGTTACCCTAGCGGACTAGCGGGAGCCACAGATACGCAGTATTTT. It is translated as CASSYPSGLAGATDTQYF.

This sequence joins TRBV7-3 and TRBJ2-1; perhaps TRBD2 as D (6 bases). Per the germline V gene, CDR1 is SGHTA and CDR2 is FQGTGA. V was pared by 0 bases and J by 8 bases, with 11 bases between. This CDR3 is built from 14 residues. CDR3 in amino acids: CASSLTGGGDEQFF. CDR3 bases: TGTGCCAGCAGCTTAACAGGAGGAGGGGATGAGCAGTTCTTC.